Below, 20 T cell receptor beta chains from the same sample are listed, as sequenced in a study of identical twins. TCRdb re-called the 5' RACE reads through MiXCR, storing one row per CDR3 protein. The data hold hundreds of thousands of distinct CDR3 sequences, with around 6% observed a single time. Input material: naive T cells sorted from blood. All receptors come from a man aged 18 to 30 in good health.

This clonotype was seen ten or more times. The chain uses TRBV7-8 and TRBJ1-2; TRBD1 matches at 8 bases. V lost 5 bases, J lost 6 bases, and 5 bases stayed unmatched. The V gene's germline CDR1 is SGHVS and CDR2 FQNEAQ. The CDR3 loop spans 13 amino acids. As DNA, the CDR3 is TGTGCCAGCAGCCCCCGGACAGGGCATGGCTACACCTTC. Translation gives CASSPRTGHGYTF.

V usage is TRBV7-9 and J usage is TRBJ1-2, with 7 bases matching TRBD1. Germline trimming cut 5 bases from V and 7 bases from J; bases unmatched to any gene: 10. CDR1 and CDR2 (germline): SEHNR, FQNEAQ (reference sequence). This CDR3 contains 14 residues. For the CDR3, the DNA is TGTGCCAGCAGCCCCGACAGGGAGACTTCTGGCTACACCTTC. It encodes CASSPDRETSGYTF.

This sequence joins TRBV28 and TRBJ2-1, with 7 bases lining up with TRBD2. The germline gives CDR1 MDHEN, CDR2 SYDVKM. The CDR3 length is 15 residues. V lost 2 bases to trimming and J lost 7 bases; unmatched junction nucleotides: 8. The CDR3 protein is CASSLPRGEGNEQFF. CDR3 sequence (DNA): TGTGCCAGCAGTTTACCACGAGGGGAGGGGAATGAGCAGTTCTTC.

This clonotype was found a few times. The chain links TRBV2 to TRBJ1-5; weak D call: TRBD1 (6 bases). Germline V lookup: CDR1 SNHLY, CDR2 FYNNEI. The CDR3 contains 15 residues. Between the trimmed V and J ends, which lost 4 bases and 6 bases, there was a span of 16 bases. CDR3 in DNA: TGTGCCAGCAGTGGATTGCAGGGGTCAATTCAGCCCCAGCATTTT. Translation: CASSGLQGSIQPQHF.

This clonotype was picked up a small number of times. The J gene is TRBJ2-4, the V gene TRBV28, with TRBD1 as a possible D gene (6 bases). V was pared by 6 bases and J by 6 bases, with 12 bases between. This CDR3 region has 13 residues. Germline assignment: CDR1 MDHEN and CDR2 SYDVKM. CDR3 in amino acids: CASRGAPLNIQYF. The CDR3 region has the DNA TGTGCCAGCAGGGGGGCACCGCTAAACATTCAGTACTTC.

This clonotype was counted only a few times. The gene calls are TRBV11-2 and TRBJ2-5, with D tentatively TRBD1 (5 bases). The germline V and J ends were trimmed by 0 bases and 6 bases, with 11 bases remaining between them. This CDR3 has 14 residues. Per the germline V gene, CDR1 is SGHAT and CDR2 is FQNNGV. CDR3 protein: CASSLDIRAKTQYF. The CDR3 bases are TGTGCCAGCAGCTTAGATATCAGGGCCAAGACCCAGTACTTC.

This clonotype was seen a handful of times. A junction end diverges from the germline sequence, so it may reflect a read error. The chain couples TRBV27 to TRBJ1-1, with D unclear. The CDR3 is 16 residues long. Germline CDR1 is MNHEY and CDR2 is SMNVEV (reference sequence). The chain's CDR3 is CASSLLAESMNTEASF. CDR3 nucleotides: TGTGCCAGCAGTTTACTCGCAGAAAGCATGAACACTGAAGCTTCCTTT.

The chain employs TRBV5-6 and TRBJ2-3, with no clear D. V dropped 5 bases and J dropped 2 bases, with 18 bases sitting between them. From germline, CDR1 is SGHDT and CDR2 YYEEEE. The CDR3 has 16 amino acids. CDR3 loop: CASSIDVATYTDTQYF. The DNA of the CDR3 is TGTGCCAGCAGTATTGATGTGGCTACCTACACAGATACGCAGTATTTT.

This clonotype has a handful of counts. The chain has TRBV30 and TRBJ2-7; weak D call: TRBD2 (5 bases). Germline values: CDR1 GTSNPN, CDR2 SVGIG (reference sequence). This CDR3 region has 14 residues. V was cut by 4 bases and J by 6 bases, with 19 bases left in between. The CDR3 here is CAWKGGFTNREQYF. In DNA, the CDR3 is TGTGCCTGGAAAGGCGGGTTTACTAATCGCGAGCAGTACTTC.

This clonotype was seen at least ten times. The chain recombines TRBV4-1 with TRBJ1-2; D gene unclear. The ends were cut back, 0 bases at V and 7 bases at J, with 15 bases in the middle. Germline V gene sequence: CDR1 MGHRA, CDR2 YSYEKL. The CDR3 is 15 residues long. The CDR3 nucleotides read TGCGCCAGCAGCCAAGATCCGGGGAACTTGGTTGGCTACACCTTC. Residues: CASSQDPGNLVGYTF.

This clonotype was seen many times. The rearrangement joins TRBV12-3 or TRBV12-4 to TRBJ2-3, with a weak D call TRBD1 (5 bases). The CDR3 spans 13 residues. V lost 4 bases to trimming and J lost 2 bases, with 7 bases between them. CDR3 in amino acids: CASSWTSTDTQYF. DNA for the CDR3: TGTGCCAGCAGTTGGACATCCACAGATACGCAGTATTTT.

The chain uses TRBV20-1 and TRBJ2-7; TRBD1 is a possible D gene (6 bases). This CDR3 is 12 amino acids long. Germline CDR1 and CDR2: DFQATT and SNEGSKA (reference sequence). Trimming stripped 3 bases from V and 3 bases from J, with 9 bases between. The CDR3 spells CSARAGDYEQYF. The CDR3 nucleotides are TGCAGTGCTAGGGCAGGGGACTACGAGCAGTACTTC.

This clonotype was recorded a few times. V and J are TRBV7-6 and TRBJ2-1; TRBD2 matches 9 bases. With 4 bases clipped from V and 2 bases from J, the junction kept 6 bases outside the gene matches. CDR3 length equals 16 residues. Germline V lookup: CDR1 SGHVS, CDR2 FNYEAQ. The DNA for the CDR3 is TGTGCCAGCAGCTCGGTAGCGGGAGCCACCTACAATGAGCAGTTCTTC. It is translated as CASSSVAGATYNEQFF.

V and J are TRBV15 and TRBJ2-5, with D maybe TRBD2 (6 bases). This CDR3 contains 15 residues. Deletions cut 2 bases from V and 0 bases from J, with 10 bases between. Germline-derived CDR1 and CDR2 are LNHNV and YYDKDF (reference sequence). CDR3 sequence (DNA): TGTGCCACCAGCAGACCGCGGGGCTACCAAGAGACCCAGTACTTC. It encodes CATSRPRGYQETQYF.

This clonotype came up a few times. The V call is TRBV10-3, the J call TRBJ1-1; a possible D gene is TRBD1 (6 bases). Germline CDR1 and CDR2: ENHRY and SYGVKD. The V and J ends lost 0 bases and 2 bases respectively, with 10 bases between them. CDR3 length: 15 residues. The CDR3 protein is CAISESPGGNTEAFF. The CDR3 nucleotides read TGTGCCATCAGTGAGTCGCCGGGGGGCAACACTGAAGCTTTCTTT.

Ten or more counts support this clonotype. This chain connects TRBV20-1 to TRBJ2-1; D is undetermined. This CDR3 comprises 13 residues. V was cut by 4 bases and J by 5 bases, with 12 bases left in between. The germline CDR1 and CDR2 sequences are DFQATT and SNEGSKA (reference sequence). The CDR3 nucleotides read TGCAGTGCTATTTCTTGGTCCAACAATGAGCAGTTCTTC. It translates to CSAISWSNNEQFF.

This clonotype occurred a few times. This chain joins TRBV27 and TRBJ2-2; 8 positions agree with TRBD1. After removal of 3 bases from V and 1 base from J, the junction contained 16 bases not matched to a gene. Germline assignment: CDR1 MNHEY and CDR2 SMNVEV (reference sequence). The length of the CDR3 is 20 residues. The CDR3 is CASSFFLMGVDRGNTGELFF. In DNA, the CDR3 is TGTGCCAGCAGTTTTTTTTTGATGGGTGTAGACAGGGGGAACACCGGGGAGCTGTTTTTT.

A few counts support this clonotype. The genes are TRBV20-1 and TRBJ2-1; possible D gene TRBD1, 6 bases. The germline gives CDR1 DFQATT, CDR2 SNEGSKA (reference sequence). The CDR3 spans 12 residues. V was shortened by 7 bases and J by 4 bases, with 11 bases between the two germline ends. The CDR3: CSDRQAYNEQFF. In nucleotides, the CDR3 is TGCAGTGACAGACAGGCATACAATGAGCAGTTCTTC.

This clonotype turned up a few times. V and J are TRBV20-1 and TRBJ1-5; tentatively, D is TRBD1 (6 bases). The CDR3 runs to 15 residues. CDR1 and CDR2 from the germline V gene are DFQATT and SNEGSKA (reference sequence). Trimming took 1 base from V and 9 from J, leaving 19 bases between them. CDR3 nucleotides: TGCAGTGCTAGAGGTCAACAGGGTAGTTTACGGCCCCAGCATTTT. It translates to CSARGQQGSLRPQHF.

This clonotype has just a few counts. The genes are TRBV11-2 and TRBJ2-5; D uncertain. Germline V gene lookup returns CDR1 SGHAT and CDR2 FQNNGV. The CDR3 spans 14 residues. The germline V and J ends were trimmed by 3 bases and 5 bases, with 13 bases remaining between them. DNA of the CDR3: TGTGCCAGCAGCTTTCTACGGGCATGGGAGACCCAGTACTTC. Its protein is CASSFLRAWETQYF.